One and the same sample provided the 24 T cell receptor beta chains below, sequenced in a study of blood T cells in healthy people across ages. PCR was performed a second time for roughly 7 to 12 cycles using a sample-barcoded 5' primer and a J-beta primer mix. TCRdb analysed the 5' RACE reads with MiXCR anew, one entry per CDR3 protein. The data hold 600,000 to 800,000 distinct CDR3 sequences, with over 20% observed a single time. Sequencing input: blood. The receptors shown here come from a man in his 70s in good health.

The chain has TRBV4-1 and TRBJ2-5, with D tentatively TRBD2 (6 bases). The CDR3 length is 14 residues. CDR1 is MGHRA and CDR2 is YSYEKL in the germline V gene. The V end lost 0 bases, the J end lost 5 bases, and 10 bases lay between the germline ends. CDR3 sequence reads: CASSQDGLRETQYF. The CDR3 region has the DNA TGCGCCAGCAGCCAAGATGGACTAAGGGAGACCCAGTACTTC.

A few counts support this clonotype. V and J are TRBV28 and TRBJ2-5, with D perhaps assigned TRBD1 or TRBD2 (5 bases each). The J call could be wrong; TRBJ2-1 is a better fit for the DNA end. Germline V gene lookup returns CDR1 MDHEN and CDR2 SYDVKM. The CDR3 has 15 amino acids. The CDR3 loop is CASSTGGNDYNEQFF. The CDR3 DNA is TGTGCCAGCAGTACAGGAGGAAATGACTACAATGAGCAGTTCTTC.

The V call is TRBV12-3 or TRBV12-4, the J call TRBJ1-4, with D unresolved. The CDR3 is 14 residues long. V dropped 6 bases and J dropped 0 bases, with 8 bases sitting between them. The CDR3 region has the DNA TGTGCCAGCAGCGGACGGACAACTAATGAAAAACTGTTTTTT. Residues: CASSGRTTNEKLFF.

The chain uses TRBV28 and TRBJ1-3; perhaps TRBD1 as D (5 bases). Germline V lookup: CDR1 MDHEN, CDR2 SYDVKM. The CDR3 is 12 residues long. The V and J ends lost 5 bases and 9 bases respectively, with 11 bases between them. CDR3 bases: TGTGCCAGCAGTCTCTCCCAGGGCACCATATATTTT. Its translation is CASSLSQGTIYF.

This chain links TRBV28 with TRBJ2-3; 11 positions match TRBD1. The trim removed 1 base at V and 4 bases at J, leaving 7 bases unmatched. Germline CDR1 and CDR2: MDHEN and SYDVKM. The CDR3 is 17 amino acids. The CDR3 sequence: CASSLYGQGALADTQYF. DNA for the CDR3: TGTGCCAGCAGTTTATACGGACAGGGGGCGCTGGCAGATACGCAGTATTTT.

V is TRBV18 and J is TRBJ2-5; unclear D gene. Trimming took 2 bases from V and 2 from J, leaving 9 bases between them. The germline V gene encodes CDR1 KGHSH and CDR2 LQKENI. This CDR3 comprises 14 residues. The CDR3 sequence is CASSPKSSQETQYF. CDR3 nucleotide sequence: TGTGCCAGCTCACCAAAGTCCTCGCAAGAGACCCAGTACTTC.

At least ten counts were recorded for this clonotype. The chain links TRBV18 to TRBJ2-3; 10 positions match TRBD2. The CDR3 is made up of 16 amino acids. Trimming at V came to 5 bases and at J to 0 bases, leaving 5 bases not matched to a gene. The germline V gene has CDR1 KGHSH and CDR2 LQKENI. CDR3 nucleotides: TGTGCCAGCTCATCCGAGACTAGCGGGAGCACAGATACGCAGTATTTT. Translation: CASSSETSGSTDTQYF.

This clonotype was observed at least ten times. The rearrangement uses TRBV6-2 or TRBV6-3 and TRBJ1-2; 9 nucleotides match TRBD1. After removal of 0 bases from V and 4 bases from J, the junction contained 12 bases not matched to a gene. Germline CDR1 is MNHEY and CDR2 is SVGEGT. This CDR3 is 18 amino acids long. CDR3 residues: CASSYSTAGDRGTYGYTF. DNA for the CDR3: TGTGCCAGCAGTTACTCGACGGCCGGAGACAGGGGGACCTATGGCTACACCTTC.

Of note for this clonotype: One end of the junction varies from germline; a read error may be responsible. The CDR3 coding sequence is TGCGCCTGCAGCTTTAGCGGGAGTAGCACAGATACGCAGTATTTT. It yields the protein CACSFSGSSTDTQYF. The chain carries TRBV5-1 and TRBJ2-3; TRBD2 matches 9 bases. The CDR3 is 15 residues long. Germline-derived CDR1 and CDR2 are SGHRS and YFSETQ.

The chain uses TRBV10-3 and TRBJ1-1; 11 nucleotides align to TRBD1. V lost 4 bases, J lost 4 bases, and 2 bases stayed unmatched. Germline V gene data show CDR1 as ENHRY and CDR2 as SYGVKD. The CDR3 is made up of 14 amino acids. In DNA form, the CDR3 reads TGTGCCATCAGTGGGACAGGGGGCGGCACTGAAGCTTTCTTT. Protein product: CAISGTGGGTEAFF.

The sample holds many counts of this clonotype. The rearrangement links TRBV27 to TRBJ2-2; D gene ambiguous. The CDR3 contains 16 residues. Trimming stripped 2 bases from V and 10 bases from J, with 20 bases between. Germline V lookup: CDR1 MNHEY, CDR2 SMNVEV (reference sequence). This chain's CDR3 is CASSLRAESSQVELFF. The CDR3 coding sequence is TGTGCCAGCAGTTTAAGGGCGGAATCATCTCAAGTGGAGCTGTTTTTT.

This chain connects TRBV11-2 to TRBJ1-5; D unresolved. The CDR3 contains 15 residues. The germline CDR1 and CDR2 sequences are SGHAT and FQNNGV. Trimming shortened V by 4 bases and J by 0 bases, and 10 bases separated the two germline ends. The DNA of the CDR3 is TGTGCCAGCAGCTCAGGTACAGATAGCAATCAGCCCCAGCATTTT. It translates to CASSSGTDSNQPQHF.

The chain uses TRBV20-1 and TRBJ2-1; D not resolved. The tail of the sequence fits TRBJ2-5 better, so the J call may be wrong. CDR3 length: 13 amino acids. The germline CDR1 and CDR2 sequences are DFQATT and SNEGSKA (reference sequence). The CDR3 sequence: CSARFIKSETQYF. Here the CDR3 DNA reads TGCAGTGCTAGATTTATAAAGTCGGAGACCCAGTACTTC.

The V and J genes are TRBV3-1 and TRBJ1-4; the D gene is possibly TRBD1 (5 bases). The V gene's germline CDR1 is LGHDT and CDR2 YNNKEL (reference sequence). V shed 5 bases and J shed 2 bases, with 15 bases lying between them. The CDR3 spans 16 residues. The chain's CDR3 is CASSKRTGLTNEKLFF. CDR3 DNA: TGTGCCAGCAGCAAGCGAACAGGACTTACTAATGAAAAACTGTTTTTT.

The chain carries TRBV28 and TRBJ1-2, with TRBD1 matching over 7 bases. Trimming removed 5 bases from V and 8 bases from J; junction bases left unmatched: 5. CDR1 MDHEN and CDR2 SYDVKM come from the germline V gene. This CDR3 contains 12 residues. The DNA of the CDR3 is TGTGCCAGCAGTCCTGGGACAGTCGGCTACACCTTC. Its protein is CASSPGTVGYTF.

This chain links TRBV5-1 with TRBJ2-1; D call uncertain. The length of the CDR3 is 16 residues. Germline values: CDR1 SGHRS, CDR2 YFSETQ. V lost 7 bases, J lost 3 bases, and 20 bases lay in between. CDR3 in amino acids: CASSVQTGLIYNEQFF. Written as DNA, the CDR3 is TGCGCCAGCTCAGTACAAACCGGGCTCATCTACAATGAGCAGTTCTTC.

This clonotype was counted between two and nine times. The chain links TRBV3-1 to TRBJ2-1, with D perhaps matching TRBD1 (5 bases). Germline CDR1 is LGHDT and CDR2 is YNNKEL (reference sequence). The V end was cut by 5 bases, the J end by 9 bases, with 11 bases between. The CDR3 contains 12 residues. The CDR3 sequence is CASSNQGREQFF. The DNA for the CDR3 is TGTGCCAGCAGCAATCAGGGCCGTGAGCAGTTCTTC.

With respect to this clonotype: A single base separates this from a much larger clone, so it may be a read error. V and J are TRBV13 and TRBJ1-2, with 8 bases matching TRBD1. CDR1 PRHDT and CDR2 FYEKMQ come from the germline V gene (reference sequence). The CDR3 has 16 residues. V dropped 2 bases and J dropped 3; count of bases not matched to a gene: 8. This chain's CDR3 is CASSLTSGGTYYGYTF. Here the CDR3 DNA reads TGTGCCAGCAGCTTAACTTCAGGGGGCACTTACTATGGCTACACCTTC.

The gene calls are TRBV11-2 and TRBJ2-2; D is unresolved. This CDR3 contains 13 residues. Germline CDR1 reads SGHAT; CDR2 reads FQNNGV. Deletions cut 5 bases from V and 7 bases from J, with 11 bases between. The CDR3 loop reads CASSPRSGGELFF. The CDR3 DNA follows: TGTGCCAGCAGCCCTAGGTCCGGCGGGGAGCTGTTTTTT.

This clonotype was observed a handful of times. This chain connects TRBV5-1 to TRBJ2-5, with a weak D call TRBD2 (6 bases). The J call is uncertain, as TRBJ2-7 better fits the DNA end. CDR1 and CDR2 (germline): SGHRS, YFSETQ. The CDR3 runs to 13 residues. For the CDR3, the DNA is TGCGCCAGCAGCGACCCAAGGCGGGGCGAGCAGTACTTC. Its protein product is CASSDPRRGEQYF.

The gene calls are TRBV28 and TRBJ1-1; a weak D match, TRBD1 (5 bases). V was clipped by 4 bases and J by 0 bases, with 15 bases between them. The CDR3 consists of 16 residues. The germline CDR1 and CDR2 sequences are MDHEN and SYDVKM. The CDR3: CASSSASGRMNTEAFF. The CDR3 DNA is TGTGCCAGCAGTTCCGCGTCGGGACGGATGAACACTGAAGCTTTCTTT.

The V gene is TRBV7-9, the J gene TRBJ1-3, with D unresolved. Germline CDR1 SEHNR, CDR2 FQNEAQ (reference sequence). The CDR3 runs 13 residues. V was clipped by 1 base and J by 3 bases, with 4 bases between them. CDR3 sequence (DNA): TGTGCCAGCAGCTTAGAAAATGGAAACACCATATATTTT. Translation gives CASSLENGNTIYF.

Only a few counts were recorded for this clonotype. Since a much larger clone is just one base distant, this may be a read error. The chain is built from TRBV5-1 and TRBJ2-3; D ambiguous. The CDR3 extends over 11 amino acids. Germline V gene sequence: CDR1 SGHRS, CDR2 YFSETQ. The CDR3 is CASSLEDPQYF. In DNA form, the CDR3 reads TGCGCCAGCAGCTTGGAAGATCCGCAGTATTTT.

V gene TRBV4-2 combines with J gene TRBJ2-1; 14 nucleotides agree with TRBD2. Germline assignment: CDR1 LGHNA and CDR2 YNFKEQ. J was trimmed by 3 bases and V by 2 bases; bases with no gene match: 9. The CDR3 has 19 amino acids. The DNA for the CDR3 is TGTGCCAGCAGCCAACAGGGACTAGCGGGAGTGGTGGTCTACAATGAGCAGTTCTTC. Protein sequence: CASSQQGLAGVVVYNEQFF.